Listed here are 32 T cell receptor beta chains from one sample, sequenced in a study of T cell responses to AZD1222 COVID-19 vaccine (dated by TCRdb to the early 2020s). The time point label on this specimen signifies: baseline before first vaccination. The library was built by means of the immunoSEQ multiplex PCR assay. TCRdb holds this immuneACCESS table with in-frame rearrangements only. Some clones are missing; in checked studies, unresolved V genes explain under half, and the rest has no known cause. In all, the sample holds about 99,000 clones, and around nine tenths of those were seen once. About an eighth of the sample is taken by the ten largest. The specimen was peripheral blood, collected on day 0 of AZD1222 vaccination. The receptors originated from an adult in good health.

The CDR3 DNA is TGTGCCAGCAGTTCCAATACCCGGCGGTCTGAGCTGTTTTTT. Translation: CASSSNTRRSELFF. The rearrangement joins TRBV28 to TRBJ2-2; no clear D gene. V lost 4 bases and J lost 11, with 17 bases in between. Germline V gene data show CDR1 as MDHEN and CDR2 as SYDVKM. The CDR3 sequence is 14 residues long.

This rearrangement joins TRBV2 to TRBJ1-2; D remains unclear. The CDR3 contains 15 residues. In germline, CDR1 is SNHLY, CDR2 FYNNEI. The ends were cut back, 8 bases at V and 5 bases at J, with 21 bases in the middle. In nucleotides, the CDR3 is TGTGCCAGCCGGGTCAGATACCTCACTTCATATGGCTACACCTTC. Its protein is CASRVRYLTSYGYTF.

The chain employs TRBV9 and TRBJ2-3, with TRBD2 identical over 8 bases. After removal of 0 bases from V and 8 bases from J, the junction contained 11 bases not matched to a gene. Germline CDR1 is SGDLS and CDR2 is YYNGEE. The CDR3 has 16 residues. The CDR3 here is CASSVEGTREIFTQYF. In nucleotides, the CDR3 is TGTGCCAGCAGCGTAGAAGGGACTAGGGAGATCTTTACGCAGTATTTT.

V gene TRBV5-4 combines with J gene TRBJ2-1, with 7 bases that match TRBD2. CDR1 is SGHNT, CDR2 YYREEE, per germline (reference sequence). This CDR3 has 15 amino acids. V shed 2 bases and J 0 bases; nucleotides not matched to a gene: 2. CDR3 amino acids: CASSLGLDSYNEQFF. The CDR3 DNA is TGTGCCAGCAGCTTAGGACTAGACTCCTACAATGAGCAGTTCTTC.

This clone was seen a single time. With a much larger clone just one base away, this may be a read error. The CDR3 here is CASSLSGTGELFF. CDR3 bases: TGTGCCAGCAGCTTATCAGGGACCGGGGAGCTGTTTTTT. The chain carries TRBV7-7 and TRBJ2-2, with D possibly TRBD1 on 5 matching bases. The V and J ends lost 2 bases and 5 bases respectively, with 6 bases between them. This CDR3 is 13 amino acids long. Germline lookup yields CDR1 SSHAT and CDR2 FNYEAQ (reference sequence).

Only a few counts were recorded for this clone. The J gene is TRBJ1-1, the V gene TRBV3-1 (or the pseudogene TRBV3-2); D might be TRBD1 (6 bases). The germline gives CDR1 LGHDT, CDR2 YNNKEL (reference sequence). The CDR3 length is 15 residues. The V and J ends lost 3 bases and 7 bases respectively, with 18 bases between them. DNA for the CDR3: TGTGCCAGCAGCCACTCCATTCGGGGGCTTTATGAAGCTTTCTTT. This encodes CASSHSIRGLYEAFF.

The V gene is TRBV27, the J gene TRBJ2-7; 8 bases fit TRBD1. The V gene's germline CDR1 is MNHEY and CDR2 SMNVEV (reference sequence). V lost 6 bases and J lost 4; bases outside the gene matches: 5. This CDR3 comprises 13 residues. The CDR3 protein is CASSRTGQYEQYF. CDR3 nucleotide sequence: TGTGCCAGCAGCCGGACAGGGCAATACGAGCAGTACTTC.

J is TRBJ2-2 and V is TRBV10-1, with 9 bases identical to TRBD1. CDR3 length: 16 amino acids. Germline V gene data show CDR1 as WNHNN and CDR2 as SYGVQD (reference sequence). V dropped 9 bases and J dropped 6; count of bases not matched to a gene: 14. The CDR3 coding sequence is TGCGCCAGGGGAATTCGGACAGGGGAGGAACCCGGGGAGCTGTTTTTT. Translation: CARGIRTGEEPGELFF.

This sequence joins TRBV29-1 and TRBJ1-3; TRBD1 agrees at 10 bases. The V segment lost 7 bases and the J segment 4 bases; nucleotides outside the gene matches: 4. CDR1 is SQVTM and CDR2 is ANQGSEA in the germline V gene. CDR3 size: 13 residues. The CDR3 loop reads CSAGQGKGNTIYF. CDR3 DNA sequence: TGCAGCGCGGGACAGGGGAAAGGAAACACCATATATTTT. The full variable domain, rest sourced from reference TRBV29-1 and TRBJ1-3, is SAVISQKPSRDICQRGTSLTIQCQVDSQVTMMFWYRQQPGQSLTLIATANQGSEATYESGFVIDKFPISRPNLTFSTLTVSNMSPEDSSIYLCSAGQGKGNTIYFGEGSWLTVV.

The chain combines TRBV10-3 with TRBJ1-5; no firm D call. Trimming left V 3 bases short and J 0 bases short, with 6 bases between. From germline, CDR1 is ENHRY and CDR2 SYGVKD. The CDR3 totals 14 residues. In DNA, the CDR3 is TGTGCCATCAGTGACAGCAATAGCAATCAGCCCCAGCATTTT. This encodes CAISDSNSNQPQHF.

V gene TRBV19 combines with J gene TRBJ2-3; 10 bases line up with TRBD2. V shed 7 bases and J 4 bases; nucleotides not matched to a gene: 8. The V gene's germline CDR1 is LNHDA and CDR2 SQIVND (reference sequence). This CDR3 has 15 residues. The CDR3 loop reads CASNAKRGGADTQYF. CDR3 nucleotides: TGTGCCAGTAATGCGAAGCGGGGGGGCGCAGATACGCAGTATTTT. The full variable domain, in which reference TRBV19 and TRBJ2-3 provide the parts outside the CDR3, is DGGITQSPKYLFRKEGQNVTLSCEQNLNHDAMYWYRQDPGQGLRLIYYSQIVNDFQKGDIAEGYSVSREKKESFPLTVTSAQKNPTAFYLCASNAKRGGADTQYFGPGTRLTVL.

The V call is TRBV27, the J call TRBJ2-4, with D tentatively TRBD2 (7 bases). Deletions cut 5 bases from V and 5 bases from J, with 16 bases between. Germline CDR1 and CDR2: MNHEY and SMNVEV (reference sequence). The CDR3 runs 15 residues. The CDR3 here is CASSQGGVAQNIQYF. In DNA form, the CDR3 reads TGTGCCAGCAGTCAAGGGGGGGTGGCCCAAAACATTCAGTACTTC.

The chain couples TRBV14 to TRBJ2-1, with D possibly TRBD2 on 5 matching bases. This CDR3 contains 14 residues. V lost 0 bases to trimming and J lost 9 bases, with 12 bases between them. Germline CDR1 and CDR2: SGHDN and FVKESK. The CDR3 nucleotides are TGTGCCAGCAGCCAAGATGGCCTAGCACGTGAGCAGTTCTTC. This gives the protein CASSQDGLAREQFF.

The chain links TRBV19 to TRBJ1-4, with 7 bases identical to TRBD1. Germline V gene data show CDR1 as LNHDA and CDR2 as SQIVND (reference sequence). With 6 bases clipped from V and 3 bases from J, the junction kept 4 bases outside the gene matches. The CDR3 has 14 residues. The CDR3 nucleotides read TGTGCCAGTAGGACAGGGTGGGCTAATGAAAAACTGTTTTTT. The encoded protein is CASRTGWANEKLFF.

V and J are TRBV7-9 and TRBJ1-1; D not certain. Germline lookup yields CDR1 SEHNR and CDR2 FQNEAQ (reference sequence). This CDR3 is built from 13 residues. Trimming removed 1 base at V and 4 bases at J, with 7 bases between. CDR3 sequence (DNA): TGTGCCAGCAGCTTAGGAGGTGCCACTGAAGCTTTCTTT. Its protein product is CASSLGGATEAFF.

The chain couples TRBV6-5 to TRBJ2-5, with 12 bases identical to TRBD2. This CDR3 comprises 15 residues. Germline V gene sequence: CDR1 MNHEY, CDR2 SVGAGI. V was pared by 0 bases and J by 4 bases, with 0 bases of the junction left unmatched. For the CDR3, the DNA is TGTGCCAGCAGTTACTCGACTAGCGGGGGAGAGACCCAGTACTTC. Protein: CASSYSTSGGETQYF.

J is TRBJ1-5 and V is TRBV6-1; D not certain. Germline assignment: CDR1 MNHNS and CDR2 SASEGT. This CDR3 spans 14 amino acids. V was trimmed by 3 bases and J by 6 bases, leaving 12 bases between them. The CDR3 bases are TGTGCCAGCAGTGATACAAGGGCGACTCAGCCCCAGCATTTT. Amino acid sequence: CASSDTRATQPQHF.

The chain is built from TRBV6-4 and TRBJ1-1, with 9 bases aligning to TRBD1. V was pared by 5 bases and J by 6 bases, with 4 bases of the junction left unmatched. The CDR3 runs 13 residues. Germline V gene lookup returns CDR1 MRHNA and CDR2 SNTAGT. The CDR3 sequence: CASSSDRGSEAFF. The CDR3 nucleotides are TGTGCCAGCAGTTCGGACAGGGGCTCTGAAGCTTTCTTT.

The chain combines TRBV2 with TRBJ2-5; D unclear. V lost 4 bases and J lost 4, with 10 bases in between. The CDR3 totals 13 residues. CDR1 is SNHLY, CDR2 FYNNEI, per germline. The CDR3 DNA follows: TGTGCCAGCAGTGTTATAGCTCCAGAGACCCAGTACTTC. It yields the protein CASSVIAPETQYF.

The J gene is TRBJ1-1, the V gene TRBV29-1; D is undetermined. V lost 3 bases and J 1 base, leaving 9 bases between the germline ends. This CDR3 has 13 residues. Germline values: CDR1 SQVTM, CDR2 ANQGSEA. DNA for the CDR3: TGCAGCGTTGAGCAGCTAAAGAACACTGAAGCTTTCTTT. It codes for CSVEQLKNTEAFF.

CDR3 sequence: CASSQRDSLDGYTF. CDR3 bases: TGTGCCAGCAGCCAACGGGATTCGTTGGATGGCTACACCTTC. The V call is TRBV11-1, the J call TRBJ1-2; no clear D. Germline V CDR1 and CDR2: SGHAT, FQDESV (reference sequence). The CDR3 is made up of 14 amino acids. Deletions cut 5 bases from V and 6 bases from J, with 16 bases between.

The V gene is TRBV4-1, the J gene TRBJ1-1; tentative D call: TRBD1 (6 bases). The length of the CDR3 is 15 residues. V was cut by 3 bases and J by 5 bases, with 16 bases left in between. Germline CDR1 MGHRA, CDR2 YSYEKL. In nucleotides, the CDR3 is TGCGCCAGCAGCCACCGAACAGGGTGGGTAACTGAAGCTTTCTTT. Amino acids: CASSHRTGWVTEAFF.

The V gene is TRBV20-1, the J gene TRBJ1-1; D is perhaps TRBD1 (6 bases). This CDR3 spans 10 amino acids. CDR1 is DFQATT and CDR2 is SNEGSKA in the germline V gene (reference sequence). With 5 bases removed from V and 14 bases from J, the gap between germline ends came to 15 bases. The CDR3 is CSARRDTMFF. CDR3 nucleotide sequence: TGCAGTGCTCGCCGGGACACGATGTTCTTT.

The chain joins TRBV4-2 to TRBJ2-3; 9 nucleotides match TRBD2. This CDR3 has 17 amino acids. The J segment lost 4 bases and the V segment lost 3 bases, leaving 11 bases of the junction unmatched. CDR1 and CDR2 from the germline V gene are LGHNA and YNFKEQ. The CDR3 reads CASSHLPAGGPPDTQYF. CDR3 nucleotide sequence: TGTGCCAGCAGCCATCTACCGGCGGGGGGGCCCCCAGATACGCAGTATTTT.

The chain links TRBV6-6 to TRBJ2-1, with D maybe TRBD2 (7 bases). V was shortened by 9 bases and J by 15 bases, with 21 bases between the two germline ends. Germline V gene sequence: CDR1 MNHNY, CDR2 SVGAGI (reference sequence). This CDR3 contains 12 residues. CDR3 loop: CARTRGGPRRFF. The CDR3 DNA reads TGTGCCAGGACGAGGGGGGGACCCAGGCGGTTCTTC.

V usage is TRBV6-2 or TRBV6-3 and J usage is TRBJ1-1; D possibly corresponds to TRBD1 (5 bases). This CDR3 has 14 amino acids. Germline-derived CDR1 and CDR2 are MNHEY and SVGEGT. The V end lost 6 bases, the J end lost 0 bases, and 11 bases lay between the germline ends. This CDR3 is CASSPGRMNTEAFF. CDR3 nucleotide sequence: TGTGCCAGCAGCCCGGGACGGATGAACACTGAAGCTTTCTTT.

The chain carries TRBV4-3 and TRBJ1-5; 8 nucleotides line up with TRBD1. The CDR3 consists of 14 residues. Germline assignment: CDR1 LGHNA and CDR2 YSLEER. V lost 1 base to trimming and J lost 7 bases; unmatched junction nucleotides: 3. In DNA form, the CDR3 reads TGCGCCAGCAGCCAAGCCCCAGGGGGCCAGCCCCAGCATTTT. It is translated as CASSQAPGGQPQHF.

The J gene is TRBJ1-3, the V gene TRBV7-2, with a weak D call TRBD1 (5 bases). Looked up from germline, CDR1 is SGHTA and CDR2 is FQGNSA. CDR3 length equals 15 residues. V lost 7 bases to trimming and J lost 2 bases, with 15 bases between them. The DNA for the CDR3 is TGTGCCAGCATCCTTAGGGGATCGACTGGAAACACCATATATTTT. Translation gives CASILRGSTGNTIYF.

The J gene is TRBJ1-2, the V gene TRBV3-1 (or the pseudogene TRBV3-2); TRBD1 is a possible D gene (6 bases). Germline CDR1 is LGHDT and CDR2 is YNNKEL (reference sequence). This CDR3 has 16 residues. V gave up 1 base and J gave up 6 bases, with 18 bases separating them. CDR3 protein: CASSQGWVRGSHGYTF. CDR3 in DNA: TGTGCCAGCAGCCAAGGGTGGGTTAGGGGGTCTCATGGCTACACCTTC.

The table lists this clone with a count of one. This CDR3 reads CASSGLAGDTYEQYF. The DNA for the CDR3 is TGTGCCAGCAGTGGACTAGCGGGGGATACCTACGAGCAGTACTTC. The V gene is TRBV9, the J gene TRBJ2-7; 13 bases line up with TRBD2. The CDR3 runs to 15 residues. Germline CDR1 reads SGDLS; CDR2 reads YYNGEE. With V trimmed by 5 bases and J by 2 bases, 4 bases remained unmatched. Full variable domain (remainder filled in from reference TRBV9 and TRBJ2-7): DSGVTQTPKHLITATGQRVTLRCSPRSGDLSVYWYQQSLDQGLQFLIQYYNGEERAKGNILERFSAQQFPDLHSELNLSSLELGDSALYFCASSGLAGDTYEQYFGPGTRLTVT.

The V and J genes are TRBV4-1 and TRBJ1-1; unclear D gene. The length of the CDR3 is 13 residues. V was shortened by 1 base and J by 5 bases, with 8 bases between the two germline ends. The germline gives CDR1 MGHRA, CDR2 YSYEKL. The CDR3 loop is CASSQGIKTEAFF. The DNA for the CDR3 is TGCGCCAGCAGCCAAGGGATTAAAACTGAAGCTTTCTTT.

The V and J genes are TRBV18 and TRBJ2-1; 9 bases are shared with TRBD2. The CDR3 has 15 residues. Germline trimming cut 6 bases from V and 3 bases from J; bases unmatched to any gene: 6. Germline V CDR1 and CDR2: KGHSH, LQKENI. This CDR3 reads CASSQLAGSYNEQFF. As DNA, the CDR3 is TGTGCCAGCTCCCAACTAGCGGGCAGCTACAATGAGCAGTTCTTC.